Shown below are 4 T cell receptor beta chains from a single sample sequenced in a study of T cell responses to AZD1222 COVID-19 vaccine. The repertoire was sequenced with immunoSEQ multiplex PCR; TCRdb's copy has only in-frame clones and lacks some. The data contain approximately 190,000 clones, roughly 93% of them singletons. The sample was peripheral blood, taken on day 0 of AZD1222 vaccination. The receptors were sampled from an adult in good health.

The chain uses TRBV7-2 and TRBJ1-5; no reliable D call. The CDR3 extends over 12 amino acids. The ends were cut back, 2 bases at V and 7 bases at J, with 6 bases in the middle. Germline values: CDR1 SGHTA, CDR2 FQGNSA. CDR3 amino acids: CASSLRGQPQHF. The CDR3 nucleotides read TGTGCCAGCAGCTTAAGAGGGCAGCCCCAGCATTTT.

This rearrangement joins TRBV10-3 to TRBJ2-1, with 9 bases identical to TRBD1. The CDR3 is 14 residues long. V lost 6 bases to trimming and J lost 2 bases; unmatched junction nucleotides: 2. The germline V gene encodes CDR1 ENHRY and CDR2 SYGVKD. The CDR3 here is CAIRGDRAYNEQFF. The DNA for the CDR3 is TGTGCCATCAGAGGGGACAGGGCCTACAATGAGCAGTTCTTC.

This clone was seen more than once but under ten times. The CDR3 DNA reads as TGTGCCAGCAGAGGGACAGGGGGTCAATTGGAAGCTTTCTTT. It translates to CASRGTGGQLEAFF. The V call is TRBV28, the J call TRBJ1-1; 11 bases fit TRBD1. Germline V CDR1 and CDR2: MDHEN, SYDVKM. V trimming: 6 bases; J trimming: 8 bases; junction bases outside the gene matches: 8. CDR3 length equals 14 residues.

The CDR3 sequence: CSASKVLEGEQFF. For the CDR3, the DNA is TGCAGTGCCAGTAAGGTCCTAGAGGGTGAGCAGTTCTTC. The rearrangement uses TRBV20-1 and TRBJ2-1; tentatively, D is TRBD2 (5 bases). The V end was cut by 6 bases, the J end by 9 bases, with 18 bases between. CDR3 length equals 13 residues. The germline CDR1 and CDR2 sequences are DFQATT and SNEGSKA (reference sequence).